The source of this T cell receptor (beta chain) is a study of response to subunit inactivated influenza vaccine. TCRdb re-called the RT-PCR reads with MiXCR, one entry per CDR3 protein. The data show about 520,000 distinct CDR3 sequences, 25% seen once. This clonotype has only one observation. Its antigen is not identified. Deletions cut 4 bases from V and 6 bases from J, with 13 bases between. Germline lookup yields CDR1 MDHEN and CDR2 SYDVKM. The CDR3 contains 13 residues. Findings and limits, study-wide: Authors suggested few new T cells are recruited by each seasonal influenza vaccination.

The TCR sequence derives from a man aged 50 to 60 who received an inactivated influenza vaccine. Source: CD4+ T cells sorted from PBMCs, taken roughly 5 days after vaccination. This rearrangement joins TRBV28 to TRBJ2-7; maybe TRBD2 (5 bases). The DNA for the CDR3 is TGTGCCAGCAGTTCTCTCCGGGGATTCGAGCAGTACTTC. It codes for CASSSLRGFEQYF.